The 22 T cell receptor beta chains reported below all come from one sample, sequenced in a study of post-analysis software for immune sequencing data. Whole-study findings and limits: A few TRBV segments (TRBV5-6, TRBV5-1 and TRBV20-1 among them) occurred more frequently in patients than in controls.

These receptors' antigens are unknown. Each TCR beta cDNA library carried unique molecular identifiers. TCRdb reprocessed the PCR reads with MiXCR, giving one entry per CDR3 protein. This table has 750,000 to 900,000 distinct CDR3 sequences, roughly 50% appearing once. Sequenced sample: blood. The source is a girl aged 10 to 17 with multiple sclerosis.

V and J are TRBV3-1 and TRBJ2-1; 7 nucleotides align to TRBD2. The germline CDR1 and CDR2 sequences are LGHDT and YNNKEL (reference sequence). CDR3 size: 16 residues. V was clipped by 3 bases and J by 5 bases; unmatched bases: 10. The CDR3 nucleotides read TGTGCCAGCAGCCATGTAAGGCGGACTAGTCACAATGAGCAGTTCTTC. Amino acids: CASSHVRRTSHNEQFF.

This clonotype was observed a few times. The V call is TRBV7-9, the J call TRBJ1-1; D perhaps matches TRBD1 (6 bases). Deletions cut 0 bases from V and 9 bases from J, with 11 bases between. The CDR3 is made up of 13 amino acids. Germline V gives CDR1 SEHNR, CDR2 FQNEAQ (reference sequence). For the CDR3, the DNA is TGTGCCAGCAGCTTAGCCGAAGACAGGAAAGCTTTCTTT. This gives the protein CASSLAEDRKAFF.

This sequence joins TRBV7-3 and TRBJ2-7; D may be TRBD2 (5 bases). Trimming removed 5 bases at V and 0 bases at J, with 20 bases between. The CDR3 sequence is 17 residues long. Per the germline V gene, CDR1 is SGHTA and CDR2 is FQGTGA. As DNA, the CDR3 is TGTGCCAGCAGCCTCCTAGAACGTTCGAGGGCCTCCTACGAGCAGTACTTC. Translated: CASSLLERSRASYEQYF. Full variable domain (missing parts from reference TRBV7-3 and TRBJ2-7): GAGVSQTPSNKVTEKGKYVELRCDPISGHTALYWYRQSLGQGPEFLIYFQGTGAADDSGLPNDRFFAVRPEGSVSTLKIQRTERGDSAVYLCASSLLERSRASYEQYFGPGTRLTVT.

This clonotype was picked up a small number of times. The J gene is TRBJ2-3, the V gene TRBV7-9; no firm D call. CDR3 length: 16 residues. Germline CDR1 reads SEHNR; CDR2 reads FQNEAQ (reference sequence). Trimming shortened V by 3 bases and J by 5 bases, and 18 bases separated the two germline ends. The CDR3 reads CASSFFSLSSEDTQYF. CDR3 sequence (DNA): TGTGCCAGCAGCTTTTTTAGCCTCTCATCGGAAGATACGCAGTATTTT.

This clonotype was seen a few times. V usage is TRBV10-3 and J usage is TRBJ2-7; 8 nucleotides line up with TRBD1. Unmatched junction bases numbered 4, after V lost 6 bases and J lost 0 bases. Germline V gene sequence: CDR1 ENHRY, CDR2 SYGVKD. The CDR3 covers 14 residues. The CDR3 DNA reads as TGTGCCATCAGACCAGACAGGGGCTCCTACGAGCAGTACTTC. Amino acids: CAIRPDRGSYEQYF.

The chain carries TRBV7-3 and TRBJ2-1; no firm D call. Germline CDR1 reads SGHTA; CDR2 reads FQGTGA. The germline V and J ends were trimmed by 0 bases and 5 bases, with 8 bases remaining between them. The CDR3 runs 14 residues. CDR3 sequence: CASSLTGQNNEQFF. CDR3 in DNA: TGTGCCAGCAGCTTAACCGGTCAAAACAATGAGCAGTTCTTC.

The rearrangement uses TRBV7-6 and TRBJ1-1; a possible D gene is TRBD1 (5 bases). CDR3 size: 16 residues. V shed 5 bases and J shed 4 bases, with 20 bases lying between them. The germline V gene has CDR1 SGHVS and CDR2 FNYEAQ. Here the CDR3 reads CASSHNRHGESTEAFF. In nucleotides, the CDR3 is TGTGCCAGCAGCCACAACAGGCACGGAGAGAGCACTGAAGCTTTCTTT.

This clonotype was seen at least ten times. This sequence joins TRBV5-5 and TRBJ2-7, with TRBD1 as a possible D gene (6 bases). The CDR3 consists of 14 residues. Germline V gene data show CDR1 as SGHKS and CDR2 as YYEKEE (reference sequence). V was pared by 0 bases and J by 4 bases, with 11 bases between. This chain's CDR3 is CASSLEGHLYEQYF. CDR3 in DNA: TGTGCCAGCAGCTTGGAGGGACACTTATACGAGCAGTACTTC.

The chain employs TRBV20-1 and TRBJ2-7, with TRBD2 identical over 12 bases. V lost 3 bases and J lost 2; bases outside the gene matches: 8. CDR3 size: 16 residues. The germline CDR1 and CDR2 sequences are DFQATT and SNEGSKA (reference sequence). In nucleotides, the CDR3 is TGCAGTGCTAGCTTAGGGACTAGCGGGTTAACCTACGAGCAGTACTTC. Translation gives CSASLGTSGLTYEQYF.

This chain links TRBV27 with TRBJ1-5; a possible D gene is TRBD1 (5 bases). V lost 5 bases, J lost 7 bases, and 9 bases lay in between. The germline V gene has CDR1 MNHEY and CDR2 SMNVEV (reference sequence). CDR3 length: 12 amino acids. CDR3 loop: CASSAPGQPQHF. Here the CDR3 DNA reads TGTGCCAGCAGTGCCCCAGGGCAGCCCCAGCATTTT.

The chain joins TRBV18 to TRBJ1-4; D is unclear. Germline-derived CDR1 and CDR2 are KGHSH and LQKENI. Trimming took 4 bases from V and 8 from J, leaving 14 bases between them. The CDR3 spans 14 residues. CDR3 bases: TGTGCCAGCTCACAAGGGCCCGGTGGGGAAAAACTGTTTTTT. The encoded protein is CASSQGPGGEKLFF.

The chain has TRBV7-2 and TRBJ2-7; D may match TRBD1 or TRBD2 (5 bases each). The DNA end favors TRBJ2-5, so the J call may be wrong. CDR1 is SGHTA and CDR2 is FQGNSA in the germline V gene. CDR3 length equals 15 residues. The CDR3: CASSSEPGRQETQYF. The CDR3 DNA sequence: TGTGCCAGCAGTTCCGAACCGGGGCGTCAAGAGACCCAGTACTTC.

This clonotype was picked up a small number of times. CDR3 sequence: CASSFRVGYEQYF. The CDR3 nucleotides read TGCGCCAGCAGCTTCCGTGTAGGCTACGAGCAGTACTTC. The chain recombines TRBV5-1 with TRBJ2-7; no clear D. CDR3 length: 13 residues. Germline V gives CDR1 SGHRS, CDR2 YFSETQ. The germline V and J ends were trimmed by 2 bases and 3 bases, with 9 bases remaining between them.

This chain links TRBV6-1 with TRBJ2-1; 10 bases align to TRBD2. This CDR3 has 13 amino acids. J lost 7 bases, V lost 7 bases, and 4 bases had no gene match. The germline V gene has CDR1 MNHNS and CDR2 SASEGT. The CDR3 sequence is CASTWTSGNEQFF. Written as DNA, the CDR3 is TGTGCCAGCACTTGGACTAGCGGTAATGAGCAGTTCTTC.

The chain links TRBV20-1 to TRBJ2-1, with D possibly TRBD1 on 5 matching bases. Germline CDR1 reads DFQATT; CDR2 reads SNEGSKA (reference sequence). The ends were cut back, 3 bases at V and 3 bases at J, with 12 bases in the middle. CDR3 length equals 14 residues. DNA for the CDR3: TGCAGTGCTAGTCAGGGTGGGGACTACAATGAGCAGTTCTTC. This gives the protein CSASQGGDYNEQFF.

The chain uses TRBV20-1 and TRBJ2-5; the D gene is possibly TRBD1 (6 bases). V lost 1 base, J lost 6 bases, and 15 bases lay in between. The CDR3 runs to 14 residues. Germline V gene sequence: CDR1 DFQATT, CDR2 SNEGSKA (reference sequence). CDR3 in DNA: TGCAGTGCTAGAGGCGGACAGTCTAGGCAGACCCAGTACTTC. This translates into CSARGGQSRQTQYF.

The chain uses TRBV29-1 and TRBJ1-4; 7 bases are a match to TRBD1. Per the germline V gene, CDR1 is SQVTM and CDR2 is ANQGSEA. V shed 7 bases and J 4 bases; nucleotides not matched to a gene: 15. CDR3 size: 16 residues. Here the CDR3 reads CSAGQTGRGINEKLFF. CDR3 coding DNA: TGCAGCGCTGGGCAGACAGGGAGAGGAATTAATGAAAAACTGTTTTTT.

This clonotype was counted between two and nine times. The J gene is TRBJ1-5, the V gene TRBV6-1; no firm D call. Trimming shortened V by 3 bases and J by 2 bases, and 8 bases separated the two germline ends. Germline CDR1 reads MNHNS; CDR2 reads SASEGT. The CDR3 totals 14 residues. The CDR3 here is CASSEAHGNQPQHF. CDR3 in DNA: TGTGCCAGCAGTGAGGCGCACGGCAATCAGCCCCAGCATTTT.

The chain combines TRBV7-9 with TRBJ1-2, with D hard to call. Germline values: CDR1 SEHNR, CDR2 FQNEAQ (reference sequence). V was pared by 2 bases and J by 0 bases, with 10 bases between. The CDR3 runs 15 residues. Here the CDR3 reads CASSLKTQANYGYTF. The DNA of the CDR3 is TGTGCCAGCAGCTTAAAGACACAAGCTAACTATGGCTACACCTTC.

The chain carries TRBV5-1 and TRBJ2-1; possible D gene TRBD1, 5 bases. CDR3 length: 15 amino acids. CDR1 is SGHRS, CDR2 YFSETQ, per germline. Trimming left V 1 base short and J 2 bases short, with 10 bases between. CDR3 amino acids: CASSLQGRTYNEQFF. CDR3 bases: TGCGCCAGCAGCTTGCAGGGAAGGACCTACAATGAGCAGTTCTTC.

The J gene is TRBJ2-3, the V gene TRBV30; 8 nucleotides agree with TRBD1. This CDR3 region has 15 residues. V lost 5 bases and J lost 1; bases outside the gene matches: 8. CDR1 is GTSNPN, CDR2 SVGIG, per germline (reference sequence). The CDR3 region is CAWDAGGGGTDTQYF. DNA of the CDR3: TGTGCCTGGGATGCAGGGGGCGGAGGCACAGATACGCAGTATTTT.

This clonotype was counted once. The rearrangement joins TRBV2 to TRBJ1-6; unclear D gene. CDR3 length equals 14 residues. The V end was cut by 4 bases, the J end by 9 bases, with 13 bases between. Germline V gene lookup returns CDR1 SNHLY and CDR2 FYNNEI. CDR3 loop: CASSGEGNGSPLHF. In nucleotides, the CDR3 is TGTGCCAGCAGTGGGGAGGGAAATGGTTCACCCCTCCACTTT.